Included here is one TCR beta chain sequence, with context. The antigen is undetermined. The sample originates from a study of T cells expressing NK-cell markers. Turning to the study itself: Out of eight donors sequenced, seven tested HCMV-seropositive and the remaining one seronegative.

Beta-chain TCR cDNA was generated via 5'RACE template switching with UMIs. TCRdb reprocessed the 5' RACE reads and stores each CDR3 protein as one record, lacking DNA. The sample totals 200,000 to 300,000 distinct CDR3 sequences; its top ten clones hold about 0.39%. Study results and caveats: The study found dominant NKG2C+ clonotypes at about 1.0-8% of CD8+ T cells in six donors.

Looked up from germline, CDR1 is MNHEY and CDR2 is SVGEGT. CDR3 length: 14 amino acids. The sequence derives from a man aged 18 to 30 in good health. Material: blood T cells: a sorted CD56 or NKG2C T cell subset, CD4+ or CD8+ T cells, or bulk PBMC T cells (not recorded which). The gene calls are TRBV6-2 or TRBV6-3 and TRBJ2-7; the TCRdb call, TRBD2, lacks DNA for checking. The CDR3 is CASSRRLGPHEQYF.